Here is one T cell receptor (beta chain) with its context. This sample was taken from a study of technical replicates of blood from a handful of donors. This CDR3 region has 13 residues. The germline V and J ends were trimmed by 3 bases and 6 bases, with 12 bases remaining between them. CDR1 MNHNS and CDR2 SASEGT come from the germline V gene. The protocol was immunoSEQ multiplex PCR, while the TCRdb copy is restricted to in-frame clones and leaves out a portion. This table holds tens of thousands of clones, 94% found once. Sample: T cells isolated from PBMCs. The rearrangement links TRBV6-1 to TRBJ2-7, with D maybe TRBD1 (5 bases). The sequence was collected from a human donor in good health. The CDR3 DNA reads TGTGCCAGCAGTGAGGGGCAGGGCGGCGAGCAGTACTTC. Its translation is CASSEGQGGEQYF.